Below are 15 T cell receptor beta chains sequenced from a single sample in a study of beta chain features in type 1 diabetes. The entirety of the isolated RNA underwent reverse transcription, so expressed TCRB transcripts were sequenced. Using immunoSEQ multiplex PCR, the repertoire was profiled, and TCRdb retains in-frame clones only, with some absent. The repertoire consists of 680,000 or so clones, with 15% to 18% occurring once and the leading ten covering roughly 0.098%. Sample: naive CD4+ T cells from blood. The receptors here all came from a man aged 18 to 30 in good health.

The sample holds one count of this clone. The chain joins TRBV10-3 to TRBJ1-5; D call uncertain. V lost 4 bases, J lost 0 bases, and 7 bases lay in between. The CDR3 totals 14 residues. Germline V gene sequence: CDR1 ENHRY, CDR2 SYGVKD. The CDR3 protein is CAISGSVSNQPQHF. The CDR3 DNA is TGTGCCATCAGTGGCTCTGTTAGCAATCAGCCCCAGCATTTT.

This clone came up a few times. The chain carries TRBV4-2 and TRBJ1-5; D is possibly TRBD1 (6 bases). CDR3 length equals 17 residues. Trimming removed 0 bases at V and 3 bases at J, with 15 bases between. Germline CDR1 reads LGHNA; CDR2 reads YNFKEQ. CDR3 nucleotide sequence: TGTGCCAGCAGCCAAGATTTAGGAAACAGGGACAATCAGCCCCAGCATTTT. Its translation: CASSQDLGNRDNQPQHF.

This clone was detected only a few times. The chain uses TRBV18 and TRBJ2-7; 8 nucleotides match TRBD2. In germline, CDR1 is KGHSH, CDR2 LQKENI. This CDR3 contains 18 residues. The junction had 17 bases not matched to a gene; V was cut back by 4 bases and J by 3 bases. CDR3 in DNA: TGTGCCAGCTCACTAAGATACAGTCCCGGGACTAGTAACTACGAGCAGTACTTC. This sequence encodes CASSLRYSPGTSNYEQYF.

The chain has TRBV11-2 and TRBJ1-1; possibly TRBD1 for D (6 bases). The CDR3 is made up of 17 amino acids. The V end lost 5 bases, the J end lost 2 bases, and 21 bases lay between the germline ends. Germline CDR1 SGHAT, CDR2 FQNNGV. CDR3: CASSTQFFGQRNTEAFF. The CDR3 DNA sequence: TGTGCCAGCAGCACACAATTTTTCGGACAGAGAAACACTGAAGCTTTCTTT.

V gene TRBV19 combines with J gene TRBJ1-2; D is perhaps TRBD1 (5 bases). The length of the CDR3 is 13 residues. V lost 5 bases and J 8 bases, leaving 15 bases between the germline ends. CDR1 and CDR2 (germline): LNHDA, SQIVND (reference sequence). The CDR3 DNA sequence: TGTGCCAGTAGTCCGGGGCGTGATTCAGGCTACACCTTC. It codes for CASSPGRDSGYTF.

This clone was seen more than once but under ten times. The chain employs TRBV28 and TRBJ2-3; D possibly corresponds to TRBD2 (6 bases). The germline gives CDR1 MDHEN, CDR2 SYDVKM. There are 15 residues in the CDR3. V was cut by 4 bases and J by 6 bases, with 17 bases left in between. CDR3 sequence (DNA): TGTGCCAGCAGTTACCACGGGGTCGGAGGGGATACGCAGTATTTT. It translates to CASSYHGVGGDTQYF.

For this clone: The same CDR3 is also encoded by other DNA sequences in this sample. CDR3 sequence (DNA): TGTGCCAGCAGCTTAGGCGGGACAGGGGTCTACGAGCAGTACTTC. This translates into CASSLGGTGVYEQYF. The rearrangement joins TRBV5-4 to TRBJ2-7; the match to TRBD1 covers 10 bases. With 2 bases clipped from V and 3 bases from J, the junction kept 5 bases outside the gene matches. The CDR3 extends over 15 amino acids. The germline V gene encodes CDR1 SGHNT and CDR2 YYREEE (reference sequence).

This clone has just a few counts. The gene calls are TRBV5-6 and TRBJ1-2; tentatively, D is TRBD1 (5 bases). The CDR3 length is 12 residues. Germline V gives CDR1 SGHDT, CDR2 YYEEEE. Trimming took off 1 base at V and 7 bases at J, with 8 bases between the two ends. CDR3 region: CASSLRQGGYTF. The CDR3 DNA reads TGTGCCAGCAGCTTGAGGCAGGGTGGCTACACCTTC.

This clone was seen only a few times. This chain links TRBV14 with TRBJ1-1; D is unclear. V was shortened by 4 bases and J by 1 base, with 10 bases between the two germline ends. From germline, CDR1 is SGHDN and CDR2 FVKESK. This CDR3 region has 14 residues. CDR3 in amino acids: CASSPWTGNTEAFF. The CDR3 DNA is TGTGCCAGCAGCCCGTGGACGGGGAACACTGAAGCTTTCTTT. The whole variable domain, remainder taken from reference TRBV14 and TRBJ1-1, is EAGVTQFPSHSVIEKGQTVTLRCDPISGHDNLYWYRRVMGKEIKFLLHFVKESKQDESGMPNNRFLAERTGGTYSTLKVQPAELEDSGVYFCASSPWTGNTEAFFGQGTRLTVV.

This clone was observed a few times. J is TRBJ1-1 and V is TRBV9; D remains unclear. CDR3 length: 16 amino acids. Trimming took off 5 bases at V and 1 base at J, with 18 bases between the two ends. From germline, CDR1 is SGDLS and CDR2 YYNGEE. The CDR3 loop reads CASSAVHSVQNTEAFF. The CDR3 DNA reads TGTGCCAGCAGTGCCGTGCACAGTGTTCAGAACACTGAAGCTTTCTTT. Full variable domain (rest looked up from reference TRBV9 and TRBJ1-1): DSGVTQTPKHLITATGQRVTLRCSPRSGDLSVYWYQQSLDQGLQFLIQYYNGEERAKGNILERFSAQQFPDLHSELNLSSLELGDSALYFCASSAVHSVQNTEAFFGQGTRLTVV.

This clone appeared a few times. This chain uses TRBV7-6 with TRBJ2-5; TRBD2 might be the D (5 bases). Germline assignment: CDR1 SGHVS and CDR2 FNYEAQ. The CDR3 runs to 13 residues. The V gene lost 5 bases and the J gene lost 4 bases, with 11 bases spanning the gap. In DNA form, the CDR3 reads TGTGCCAGCAGCCCGAGCGGCAGAGAGACCCAGTACTTC. This gives the protein CASSPSGRETQYF.

This clone was counted a few times. This sequence joins TRBV5-1 and TRBJ1-1; 7 positions match TRBD1. The CDR3 runs 14 residues. Germline values: CDR1 SGHRS, CDR2 YFSETQ. J was trimmed by 4 bases and V by 1 base; bases with no gene match: 4. The CDR3 here is CASSLQGESTEAFF. The CDR3, as DNA: TGCGCCAGCAGCTTGCAGGGGGAGAGCACTGAAGCTTTCTTT.

This clone has more than one count but fewer than ten. With a much larger clone just one base away, this may be a read error. The chain has TRBV7-9 and TRBJ2-3; D ambiguous. Per the germline V gene, CDR1 is SEHNR and CDR2 is FQNEAQ (reference sequence). CDR3 size: 11 residues. CDR3 sequence: CASSLAETQYF. The CDR3 DNA is TGTGCCAGCAGCTTAGCAGAAACGCAGTATTTT.

This clone was seen a few times. The rearrangement uses TRBV7-9 and TRBJ2-7; D is possibly TRBD1 (6 bases). Germline V CDR1 and CDR2: SEHNR, FQNEAQ (reference sequence). CDR3 size: 15 residues. V was clipped by 1 base and J by 6 bases, with 16 bases between them. CDR3 nucleotides: TGTGCCAGCAGCTTAGTTGGGGGCCAGGGCGTCGAGCAGTACTTC. Translation gives CASSLVGGQGVEQYF.

This chain joins TRBV30 and TRBJ1-2, with D possibly being TRBD1 (5 bases). Germline CDR1 GTSNPN, CDR2 SVGIG (reference sequence). There are 14 residues in the CDR3. Trimming took 4 bases from V and 1 from J, leaving 13 bases between them. The CDR3 nucleotides are TGTGCCTGGAAAGGGGCAGGAATTAACTATGGCTACACCTTC. This translates into CAWKGAGINYGYTF.